These 31 T cell receptor beta chains share one sample of origin, sequenced in a study of blood T cell repertoires in COVID-19 (dated by TCRdb to the early 2020s). Libraries were prepared through the immunoSEQ multiplex PCR assay. TCRdb retrieved this table from immuneACCESS and kept in-frame rearrangements only. Not all clones are present; in checked studies, unresolved V genes account for under half, and no reason is known for the remainder. The sample profile shows about 130,000 clones; almost 85% of them were found once. The ten largest account for 1.4% to 1.5% of the sample. Sequencing was performed on peripheral blood. The receptors originated from a man aged 60 to 75 with acute or convalescent COVID-19.

V is TRBV7-2 and J is TRBJ1-2; D ambiguous. Trimming took 1 base from V and 0 from J, leaving 9 bases between them. The CDR3 sequence is 15 residues long. Germline CDR1 and CDR2: SGHTA and FQGNSA. The CDR3 DNA sequence: TGTGCCAGCAGCTTAGGTGGCAGGACTAACTATGGCTACACCTTC. Protein: CASSLGGRTNYGYTF.

The chain is built from TRBV6-5 and TRBJ1-2; tentative D call: TRBD1 (5 bases). Germline V gene sequence: CDR1 MNHEY, CDR2 SVGAGI. Trimming pared 0 bases from V and 8 bases from J, leaving 13 bases between. This CDR3 is 14 amino acids long. CDR3 sequence reads: CASSYSGQGGGYTF. As DNA, the CDR3 is TGTGCCAGCAGTTACTCGGGGCAGGGAGGGGGCTACACCTTC.

The chain employs TRBV10-3 and TRBJ2-1; 8 bases match TRBD1. The CDR3 has 15 residues. Germline CDR1 ENHRY, CDR2 SYGVKD. After removal of 7 bases from V and 5 bases from J, the junction contained 10 bases not matched to a gene. CDR3 region: CAIIRTGRLNNEQFF. CDR3 nucleotide sequence: TGTGCCATCATTCGGACAGGGAGACTTAACAATGAGCAGTTCTTC.

This clone was observed a handful of times. CDR3 nucleotide sequence: TGTGCCATCAGTGGGACTAGTATCGATGAGCAGTTCTTC. It translates to CAISGTSIDEQFF. The chain couples TRBV10-3 to TRBJ2-1, with 7 bases identical to TRBD2. Unmatched junction bases numbered 5, after V lost 4 bases and J lost 8 bases. This CDR3 has 13 amino acids. Germline V gene sequence: CDR1 ENHRY, CDR2 SYGVKD.

The genes are TRBV15 and TRBJ2-5; 8 bases agree with TRBD2. This CDR3 is 15 amino acids long. In germline, CDR1 is LNHNV, CDR2 YYDKDF (reference sequence). The V gene end was trimmed by 1 base and the J gene end by 5 bases; junction bases not matched to a gene: 6. DNA of the CDR3: TGTGCCACCAGCAGAGTCGGGGGGGCCGGTGAGACCCAGTACTTC. Its translation is CATSRVGGAGETQYF.

In this sample, this clone turned up a few times. The gene calls are TRBV7-9 and TRBJ2-7, with 8 nucleotides matching TRBD2. Looked up from germline, CDR1 is SEHNR and CDR2 is FQNEAQ (reference sequence). The CDR3 is made up of 14 amino acids. V lost 8 bases and J lost 0; bases outside the gene matches: 6. CDR3 DNA sequence: TGTGCCAGCCGGGGGGGGGCCCCCTCCTACGAGCAGTACTTC. Amino acid sequence: CASRGGAPSYEQYF.

This clone has only one observation. The V call is TRBV10-1, the J call TRBJ2-1; 11 bases agree with TRBD2. Per the germline V gene, CDR1 is WNHNN and CDR2 is SYGVQD (reference sequence). There are 15 residues in the CDR3. The trim removed 6 bases at V and 7 bases at J, leaving 8 bases unmatched. The CDR3 here is CASSLSGGAINEQFF. DNA of the CDR3: TGCGCCAGCAGCCTTAGCGGGGGGGCCATTAATGAGCAGTTCTTC.

The rearrangement links TRBV30 to TRBJ2-7, with 9 positions matching TRBD1. CDR3 length: 13 residues. Germline-derived CDR1 and CDR2 are GTSNPN and SVGIG (reference sequence). Trimming cost V 7 bases and J 1 base; bases outside gene matches: 5. CDR3 sequence: CASGQGISYEQYF. The CDR3 DNA sequence: TGTGCCTCGGGACAGGGTATTTCCTACGAGCAGTACTTC.

This clone turned up a few times. The V and J genes are TRBV7-3 and TRBJ2-1, with 8 bases matching TRBD1. Germline V gives CDR1 SGHTA, CDR2 FQGTGA. The junction had 5 bases not matched to a gene; V was cut back by 5 bases and J by 5 bases. The CDR3 runs 14 residues. The CDR3 coding sequence is TGTGCCAGCAGCGTCAACAGGGGGGACAATGAGCAGTTCTTC. This codes for CASSVNRGDNEQFF.

This chain connects TRBV6-1 to TRBJ2-3; D is unresolved. CDR1 is MNHNS and CDR2 is SASEGT in the germline V gene. V lost 3 bases and J lost 8, with 12 bases in between. The CDR3 has 13 amino acids. The CDR3 is CASSDTMVGTQYF. CDR3 coding DNA: TGTGCCAGCAGTGATACTATGGTTGGTACGCAGTATTTT.

J is TRBJ2-1 and V is TRBV27; 7 bases are a match to TRBD2. CDR1 is MNHEY and CDR2 is SMNVEV in the germline V gene (reference sequence). The J segment lost 8 bases and the V segment lost 4 bases, leaving 8 bases of the junction unmatched. This CDR3 is built from 14 residues. The CDR3 spells CASSSRTSLDEQFF. The CDR3, as DNA: TGTGCCAGCAGTTCTCGGACTAGTCTCGATGAGCAGTTCTTC.

The gene calls are TRBV29-1 and TRBJ2-7, with D possibly called TRBD1 or TRBD2 (7 bases each). V gave up 7 bases and J gave up 6 bases, with 16 bases separating them. Germline V lookup: CDR1 SQVTM, CDR2 ANQGSEA. CDR3 length equals 12 residues. The CDR3 sequence: CSAGGQFGEQYF. The CDR3 DNA reads TGCAGCGCGGGGGGACAGTTTGGCGAGCAGTACTTC.

Remarks on this clone: In the same sample, other DNA sequences code for this CDR3. The genes are TRBV12-3 or TRBV12-4 and TRBJ2-7, with D possibly being TRBD2 (6 bases). The CDR3 consists of 12 residues. The germline V and J ends were trimmed by 3 bases and 3 bases, with 6 bases remaining between them. CDR3 in amino acids: CASSFGGYEQYF. CDR3 DNA: TGTGCCAGCAGTTTCGGGGGCTACGAGCAGTACTTC.

The chain is built from TRBV2 and TRBJ1-1; possible D gene TRBD1, 5 bases. Germline CDR1 SNHLY, CDR2 FYNNEI. V lost 3 bases, J lost 5 bases, and 16 bases lay in between. This CDR3 is built from 15 residues. CDR3 coding DNA: TGTGCCAGCAGTGAGGTGGGGCAGTTAGGGACTGAAGCTTTCTTT. This encodes CASSEVGQLGTEAFF. The full variable domain, rest sourced from reference TRBV2 and TRBJ1-1, is EPEVTQTPSHQVTQMGQEVILRCVPISNHLYFYWYRQILGQKVEFLVSFYNNEISEKSEIFDDQFSVERPDGSNFTLKIRSTKLEDSAMYFCASSEVGQLGTEAFFGQGTRLTVV.

This clone occurred many times. V usage is TRBV9 and J usage is TRBJ2-2; 7 bases fit TRBD1. The CDR3 spans 15 residues. V was pared by 3 bases and J by 2 bases, with 4 bases of the junction left unmatched. Germline V CDR1 and CDR2: SGDLS, YYNGEE. DNA of the CDR3: TGTGCCAGCAGCGGAGGACAGGTTAACACCGGGGAGCTGTTTTTT. It codes for CASSGGQVNTGELFF. The variable domain in full, completed from reference TRBV9 and TRBJ2-2, reads DSGVTQTPKHLITATGQRVTLRCSPRSGDLSVYWYQQSLDQGLQFLIQYYNGEERAKGNILERFSAQQFPDLHSELNLSSLELGDSALYFCASSGGQVNTGELFFGEGSRLTVL.

The chain links TRBV6-1 to TRBJ2-7, with D hard to call. Trimming cost V 2 bases and J 6 bases, with 11 bases left between them. The germline V gene encodes CDR1 MNHNS and CDR2 SASEGT. The CDR3 covers 13 residues. The CDR3: CASSELRIGEQYF. Written as DNA, the CDR3 is TGTGCCAGCAGTGAATTAAGAATCGGCGAGCAGTACTTC.

The rearrangement links TRBV28 to TRBJ1-6; D is possibly TRBD1 (6 bases). Germline CDR1 MDHEN, CDR2 SYDVKM. The CDR3 is made up of 15 amino acids. V shed 6 bases and J shed 7 bases, with 16 bases lying between them. CDR3 nucleotides: TGTGCCAGCAGAAAAACAGGGATTACGAATTCACCCCTCCACTTT. Protein sequence: CASRKTGITNSPLHF.

The chain joins TRBV29-1 to TRBJ2-2; 9 bases agree with TRBD2. With V trimmed by 4 bases and J by 6 bases, 6 bases remained unmatched. CDR1 is SQVTM and CDR2 is ANQGSEA in the germline V gene. The CDR3 is 14 residues long. The chain's CDR3 is CSVGGLAGAGELFF. The CDR3 DNA is TGCAGCGTTGGGGGACTAGCCGGCGCCGGGGAGCTGTTTTTT.

This chain connects TRBV3-1 (or the pseudogene TRBV3-2) to TRBJ1-5; TRBD1 agrees at 7 bases. Germline V CDR1 and CDR2: LGHDT, YNNKEL (reference sequence). The ends lost 3 bases at V and 6 bases at J; junction bases unmatched: 14. The CDR3 is 17 amino acids. CDR3 protein: CASSHSTGEGFFQPQHF. In DNA, the CDR3 is TGTGCCAGCAGCCATTCAACAGGGGAAGGGTTTTTTCAGCCCCAGCATTTT.

This clone has just one count. The gene calls are TRBV4-2 and TRBJ1-2, with 9 bases fitting TRBD1. Germline V gives CDR1 LGHNA, CDR2 YNFKEQ. V shed 2 bases, J shed 10 bases, and the junction held 14 bases outside the gene matches. The CDR3 spans 16 residues. The DNA of the CDR3 is TGTGCCAGCAGCCAATGGCTTCGGGACAGGGAGATTGACTACACCTTC. The encoded protein is CASSQWLRDREIDYTF.

V usage is TRBV6-2 or TRBV6-3 and J usage is TRBJ1-1, with TRBD1 as a possible D gene (6 bases). Per the germline V gene, CDR1 is MNHEY and CDR2 is SVGEGT. This CDR3 is 16 amino acids long. Trimming removed 5 bases from V and 0 bases from J, with 16 bases in between. The CDR3 DNA reads as TGTGCCAGCAGTGGCTGGACAGAATACATGAACACTGAAGCTTTCTTT. Translating gives CASSGWTEYMNTEAFF.

The chain combines TRBV6-2 or TRBV6-3 with TRBJ2-7; 10 bases are shared with TRBD2. Germline V lookup: CDR1 MNHEY, CDR2 SVGEGT. V dropped 0 bases and J dropped 4; count of bases not matched to a gene: 3. CDR3 size: 15 residues. DNA for the CDR3: TGTGCCAGCAGTTACTCAGCGGGAGGGAAGTACGAGCAGTACTTC. The encoded protein is CASSYSAGGKYEQYF.

V usage is TRBV19 and J usage is TRBJ1-2; 11 positions match TRBD1. CDR1 is LNHDA and CDR2 is SQIVND in the germline V gene (reference sequence). The CDR3 is 14 residues long. V lost 3 bases to trimming and J lost 10 bases; unmatched junction nucleotides: 7. For the CDR3, the DNA is TGTGCCAGTAGTATCGCCGGGACAGGGGGTGTCTACACCTTC. It translates to CASSIAGTGGVYTF. Complete variable domain (other parts from reference TRBV19 and TRBJ1-2): DGGITQSPKYLFRKEGQNVTLSCEQNLNHDAMYWYRQDPGQGLRLIYYSQIVNDFQKGDIAEGYSVSREKKESFPLTVTSAQKNPTAFYLCASSIAGTGGVYTFGSGTRLTVV.

The chain combines TRBV11-2 with TRBJ1-4; the match to TRBD1 covers 9 bases. The CDR3 consists of 14 residues. V shed 5 bases, J shed 8 bases, and the junction held 6 bases outside the gene matches. Germline-derived CDR1 and CDR2 are SGHAT and FQNNGV. In nucleotides, the CDR3 is TGTGCCAGCAGCCCGGACAGGGGCGGAGAAAAACTGTTTTTT. Its protein is CASSPDRGGEKLFF. Drawing the rest from reference TRBV11-2 and TRBJ1-4, the complete variable domain is EAGVAQSPRYKIIEKRQSVAFWCNPISGHATLYWYQQILGQGPKLLIQFQNNGVVDDSQLPKDRFSAERLKGVDSTLKIQPAKLEDSAVYLCASSPDRGGEKLFFGSGTQLSVL.

This sequence joins TRBV4-1 and TRBJ2-3, with 11 bases that match TRBD2. The germline gives CDR1 MGHRA, CDR2 YSYEKL. V gave up 4 bases and J gave up 0 bases; unmatched junction bases: 3. The CDR3 consists of 16 residues. Here the CDR3 DNA reads TGCGCCAGCAGCCTTTTAGCGGGGGGGAGCACAGATACGCAGTATTTT. Translated: CASSLLAGGSTDTQYF.

This chain links TRBV5-1 with TRBJ2-7; 13 nucleotides line up with TRBD2. The CDR3 has 22 amino acids. Germline V gene data show CDR1 as SGHRS and CDR2 as YFSETQ. J lost 1 base, V lost 5 bases, and 24 bases had no gene match. The CDR3 sequence is CASSPGQGQTTMGLAGSYEQYF. The CDR3 nucleotides read TGCGCCAGCAGTCCAGGACAGGGGCAAACGACAATGGGACTAGCGGGATCCTACGAGCAGTACTTC.

This clone was detected once. This chain joins TRBV30 and TRBJ1-5; D unresolved. V was clipped by 3 bases and J by 1 base, with 7 bases between them. Germline values: CDR1 GTSNPN, CDR2 SVGIG (reference sequence). There are 13 residues in the CDR3. The CDR3 DNA sequence: TGTGCCTGGAGGGGAGGAAGCAATCAGCCCCAGCATTTT. Encoded protein: CAWRGGSNQPQHF.

This clone was seen a handful of times. Other DNA sequences in this specimen translate into the identical CDR3. This sequence joins TRBV28 and TRBJ2-7; perhaps TRBD1 as D (5 bases). V lost 4 bases, J lost 2 bases, and 12 bases lay in between. The CDR3 contains 14 residues. CDR1 and CDR2 (germline): MDHEN, SYDVKM. The CDR3 DNA reads TGTGCCAGCAGTTCCGCAGACAGTACCTACGAGCAGTACTTC. Translated, it gives CASSSADSTYEQYF.

This clone was counted between two and nine times. The gene calls are TRBV6-5 and TRBJ2-7; D perhaps matches TRBD2 (6 bases). The CDR3 sequence is 14 residues long. CDR1 MNHEY and CDR2 SVGAGI come from the germline V gene. Trimming cost V 7 bases and J 0 bases, with 13 bases left between them. The CDR3 protein is CASNPGTRSYEQYF. Here the CDR3 DNA reads TGTGCCAGCAACCCGGGGACTCGCTCCTACGAGCAGTACTTC.

This rearrangement joins TRBV24-1 to TRBJ1-4; possibly TRBD1 for D (6 bases). Germline lookup yields CDR1 KGHDR and CDR2 SFDVKD. The CDR3 runs to 17 residues. Trimming removed 4 bases from V and 2 bases from J, with 16 bases in between. Written as DNA, the CDR3 is TGTGCCACCAGTGAACCTGGACAGACCTCCACTAATGAAAAACTGTTTTTT. It specifies CATSEPGQTSTNEKLFF.

J is TRBJ2-2 and V is TRBV5-1; 9 positions agree with TRBD2. The germline V gene has CDR1 SGHRS and CDR2 YFSETQ. The CDR3 has 18 residues. After removal of 8 bases from V and 0 bases from J, the junction contained 14 bases not matched to a gene. CDR3 nucleotide sequence: TGCGCCAGTACTGAGTCAGCGGGAGGCCACGCGAACACCGGGGAGCTGTTTTTT. Its translation: CASTESAGGHANTGELFF.